These 8 T cell receptor beta chains came from one sample sequenced in a study of control samples from healthy donors and cancer patients. Method: immunoSEQ multiplex PCR; TCRdb's copy keeps in-frame clones and lacks some. This sample carries about 65,000 clones, about nine tenths of them seen once, and the ten largest clones take roughly 1.2%. Sequencing was performed on PBMCs. These TCRs come from a woman aged 45-65 years with colorectal cancer.

This sequence joins TRBV2 and TRBJ2-7; the D gene is possibly TRBD1 (6 bases). The CDR3 runs 13 residues. Trimming took off 7 bases at V and 0 bases at J, with 10 bases between the two ends. Germline V gene data show CDR1 as SNHLY and CDR2 as FYNNEI. CDR3 in amino acids: CASTDSRSYEQYF. DNA of the CDR3: TGTGCCAGCACGGACAGTCGCTCCTACGAGCAGTACTTC.

This chain joins TRBV2 and TRBJ2-6, with TRBD1 as a possible D gene (5 bases). V lost 6 bases, J lost 1 base, and 13 bases lay in between. The CDR3 loop spans 16 amino acids. CDR1 is SNHLY, CDR2 FYNNEI, per germline. CDR3 sequence: CASRRNAGSGANVLTF. The CDR3 region has the DNA TGTGCCAGCAGGCGTAACGCAGGGTCTGGGGCCAACGTCCTGACTTTC.

V gene TRBV5-1 combines with J gene TRBJ2-1; 8 bases match TRBD1. The CDR3 runs to 15 residues. CDR1 SGHRS and CDR2 YFSETQ come from the germline V gene. J lost 4 bases, V lost 4 bases, and 7 bases had no gene match. This CDR3 is CASSQGQGKYNEQFF. CDR3 nucleotide sequence: TGCGCCAGCAGCCAAGGACAGGGAAAATACAATGAGCAGTTCTTC.

The gene calls are TRBV30 and TRBJ1-2; weak D call: TRBD1 (5 bases). Germline-derived CDR1 and CDR2 are GTSNPN and SVGIG (reference sequence). V was pared by 3 bases and J by 0 bases, with 11 bases between. CDR3 length: 14 residues. The CDR3 sequence: CAWSPQGTNYGYTF. CDR3 DNA: TGTGCCTGGAGCCCCCAGGGAACTAACTATGGCTACACCTTC. Filled out from reference TRBV30 and TRBJ1-2, the complete variable domain reads SQTIHQWPATLVQPVGSPLSLECTVEGTSNPNLYWYRQAAGRGLQLLFYSVGIGQISSEVPQNLSASRPQDRQFILSSKKLLLSDSGFYLCAWSPQGTNYGYTFGSGTRLTVV.

V is TRBV5-5 and J is TRBJ2-2, with D hard to call. The germline CDR1 and CDR2 sequences are SGHKS and YYEKEE (reference sequence). The CDR3 runs to 16 residues. Trimming shortened V by 0 bases and J by 6 bases, and 15 bases separated the two germline ends. CDR3 coding DNA: TGTGCCAGCAGCTTGGATGTGAACCTGCGCCCCGGGGAGCTGTTTTTT. Translation: CASSLDVNLRPGELFF.

CDR3 nucleotide sequence: TGTGCCAGCAGCTTAAGCCTAGCGGGAGGGCTGCAGTACTTC. Residues: CASSLSLAGGLQYF. J is TRBJ2-7 and V is TRBV7-2, with 12 bases matching TRBD2. Germline assignment: CDR1 SGHTA and CDR2 FQGNSA. The CDR3 has 14 residues. Trimming removed 2 bases from V and 9 bases from J; junction bases left unmatched: 5. Supplemented by reference TRBV7-2 and TRBJ2-7, the full variable domain reads GAGVSQSPSNKVTEKGKDVELRCDPISGHTALYWYRQSLGQGLEFLIYFQGNSAPDKSGLPSDRFSAERTGGSVSTLTIQRTQQEDSAVYLCASSLSLAGGLQYFGPGTRLTVT.

The chain has TRBV5-4 and TRBJ2-1; D remains unclear. The CDR3 totals 13 residues. Trimming removed 4 bases at V and 1 base at J, with 6 bases between. CDR1 and CDR2 (germline): SGHNT, YYREEE (reference sequence). CDR3 DNA: TGTGCCAGCAGCGGAGAGTCCTACAATGAGCAGTTCTTC. Translating it yields CASSGESYNEQFF.

This chain links TRBV6-5 with TRBJ2-5; D gene unclear. The length of the CDR3 is 14 residues. CDR1 MNHEY and CDR2 SVGAGI come from the germline V gene. V was cut by 8 bases and J by 5 bases, with 18 bases left in between. Here the CDR3 DNA reads TGTGCCAGCTCAAAAATGGCAGGCGGCGAGACCCAGTACTTC. Translating it yields CASSKMAGGETQYF.